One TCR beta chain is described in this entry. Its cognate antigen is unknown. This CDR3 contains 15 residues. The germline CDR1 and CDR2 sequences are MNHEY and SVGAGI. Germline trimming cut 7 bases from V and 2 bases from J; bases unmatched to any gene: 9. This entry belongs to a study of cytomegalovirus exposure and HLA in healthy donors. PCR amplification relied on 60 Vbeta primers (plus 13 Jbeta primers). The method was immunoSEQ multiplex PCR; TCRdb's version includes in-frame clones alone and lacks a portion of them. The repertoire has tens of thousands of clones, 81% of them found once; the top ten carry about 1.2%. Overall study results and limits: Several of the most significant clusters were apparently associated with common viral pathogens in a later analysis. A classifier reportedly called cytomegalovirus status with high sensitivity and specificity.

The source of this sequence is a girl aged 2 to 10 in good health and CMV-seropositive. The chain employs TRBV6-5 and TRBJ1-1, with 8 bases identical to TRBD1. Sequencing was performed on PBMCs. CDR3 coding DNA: TGTGCCAGCAAGCAATGGACAGGGACCAACACTGAAGCTTTCTTT. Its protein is CASKQWTGTNTEAFF.